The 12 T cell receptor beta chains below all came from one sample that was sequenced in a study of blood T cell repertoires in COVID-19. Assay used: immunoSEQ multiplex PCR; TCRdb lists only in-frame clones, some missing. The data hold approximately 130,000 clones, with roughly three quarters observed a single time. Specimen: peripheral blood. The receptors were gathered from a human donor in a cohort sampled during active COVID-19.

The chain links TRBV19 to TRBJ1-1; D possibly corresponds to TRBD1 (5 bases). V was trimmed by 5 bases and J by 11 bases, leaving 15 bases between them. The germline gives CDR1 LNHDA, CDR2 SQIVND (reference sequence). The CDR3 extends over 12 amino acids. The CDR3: CASSWLGGSAFF. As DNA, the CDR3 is TGTGCCAGTAGTTGGTTGGGGGGGTCGGCTTTCTTT.

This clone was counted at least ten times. The CDR3 sequence: CASSLGGSGGYEQYF. Here the CDR3 DNA reads TGCGCCAGCAGCTTGGGAGGTAGCGGGGGATACGAGCAGTACTTC. The chain is built from TRBV5-1 and TRBJ2-7; TRBD2 matches 9 bases. The CDR3 consists of 15 residues. Germline loops: CDR1 SGHRS, CDR2 YFSETQ. J lost 4 bases, V lost 0 bases, and 5 bases had no gene match.

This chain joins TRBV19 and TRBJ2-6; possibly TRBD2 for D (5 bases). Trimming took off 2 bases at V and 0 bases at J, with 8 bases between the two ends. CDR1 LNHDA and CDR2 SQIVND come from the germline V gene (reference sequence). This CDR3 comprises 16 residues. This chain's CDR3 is CASSINGVSGANVLTF. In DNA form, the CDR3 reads TGTGCCAGTAGTATAAACGGGGTCTCTGGGGCCAACGTCCTGACTTTC.

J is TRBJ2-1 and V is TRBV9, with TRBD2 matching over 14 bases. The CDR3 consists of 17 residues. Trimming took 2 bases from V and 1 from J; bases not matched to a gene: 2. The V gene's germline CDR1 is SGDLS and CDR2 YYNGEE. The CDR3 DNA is TGTGCCAGCAGCGTGGGGACTAGCGGGGGATCCTACAATGAGCAGTTCTTC. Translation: CASSVGTSGGSYNEQFF.

The CDR3 region has the DNA TGTGCCAGCAGCGCCAGGGGGCTGGACACTGAAGCTTTCTTT. It yields the protein CASSARGLDTEAFF. V is TRBV5-4 and J is TRBJ1-1, with TRBD1 matching over 8 bases. CDR1 is SGHNT, CDR2 YYREEE, per germline (reference sequence). The length of the CDR3 is 14 residues. V lost 4 bases, J lost 3 bases, and 5 bases stayed unmatched.

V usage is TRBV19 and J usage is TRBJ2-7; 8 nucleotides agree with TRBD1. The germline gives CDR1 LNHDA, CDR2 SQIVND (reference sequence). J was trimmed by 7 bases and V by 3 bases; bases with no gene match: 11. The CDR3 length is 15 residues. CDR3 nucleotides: TGTGCCAGTAGTATCCTGGGCGGACAGGGAACAGAGCAGTACTTC. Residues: CASSILGGQGTEQYF.

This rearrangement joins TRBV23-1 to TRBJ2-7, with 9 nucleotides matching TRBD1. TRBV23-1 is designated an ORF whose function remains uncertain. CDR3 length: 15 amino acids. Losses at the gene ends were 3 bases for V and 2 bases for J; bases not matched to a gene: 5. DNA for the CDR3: TGCGCCAGCAGTCACCCTACAGGGGGCACCTACGAGCAGTACTTC. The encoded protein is CASSHPTGGTYEQYF.

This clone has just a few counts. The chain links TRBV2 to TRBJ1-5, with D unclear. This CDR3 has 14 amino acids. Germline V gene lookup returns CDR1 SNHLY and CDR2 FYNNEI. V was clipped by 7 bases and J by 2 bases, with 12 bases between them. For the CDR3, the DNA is TGTGCCAGCACAATCTTGGGAGGCAATCAGCCCCAGCATTTT. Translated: CASTILGGNQPQHF.

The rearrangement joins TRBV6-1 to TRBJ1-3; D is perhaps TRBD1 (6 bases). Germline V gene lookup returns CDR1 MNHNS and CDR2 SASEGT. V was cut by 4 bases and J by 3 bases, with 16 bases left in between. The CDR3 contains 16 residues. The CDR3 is CASSGYRERFGNTIYF. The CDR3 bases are TGTGCCAGCAGTGGTTACAGGGAACGGTTTGGAAACACCATATATTTT.

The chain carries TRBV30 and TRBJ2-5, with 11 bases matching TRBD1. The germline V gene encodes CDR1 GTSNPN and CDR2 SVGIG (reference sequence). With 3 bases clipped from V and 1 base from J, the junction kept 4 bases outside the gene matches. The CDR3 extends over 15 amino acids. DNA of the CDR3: TGTGCCTGGAGCTTGGACAGGGGGCTCCAAGAGACCCAGTACTTC. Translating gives CAWSLDRGLQETQYF. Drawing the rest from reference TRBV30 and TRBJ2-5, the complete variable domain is SQTIHQWPATLVQPVGSPLSLECTVEGTSNPNLYWYRQAAGRGLQLLFYSVGIGQISSEVPQNLSASRPQDRQFILSSKKLLLSDSGFYLCAWSLDRGLQETQYFGPGTRLLVL.

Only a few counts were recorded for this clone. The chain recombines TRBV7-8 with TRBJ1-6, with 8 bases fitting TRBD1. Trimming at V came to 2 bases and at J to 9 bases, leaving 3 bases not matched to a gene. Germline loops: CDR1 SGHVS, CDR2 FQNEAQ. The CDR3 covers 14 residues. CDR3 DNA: TGTGCCAGCAGCTTATCACAGGGGGGTTCACCCCTCCACTTT. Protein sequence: CASSLSQGGSPLHF.

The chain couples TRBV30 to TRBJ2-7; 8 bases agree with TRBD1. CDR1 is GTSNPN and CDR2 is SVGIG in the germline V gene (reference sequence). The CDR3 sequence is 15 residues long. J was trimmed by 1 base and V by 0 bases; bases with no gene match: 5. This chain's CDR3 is CAWSVGQGLSYEQYF. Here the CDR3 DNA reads TGTGCCTGGAGTGTAGGACAGGGTCTATCCTACGAGCAGTACTTC.